The 9 T cell receptor beta chains presented below share a single source sample, sequenced in a study of T cells after yellow fever vaccination. TCRdb independently ran MiXCR on the 5' RACE reads; one entry per CDR3 protein. There are hundreds of thousands of distinct CDR3 sequences in the sample; around 21% occur only once, and about 13% lies in the top ten. The material sequenced was PBMCs, taken 15 days after the yellow fever booster vaccination. The origin of the receptors is a man aged 30-40 years who received the YFV17D yellow fever vaccine.

The chain is built from TRBV7-2 and TRBJ2-1, with D perhaps matching TRBD1 (6 bases). CDR3 length: 11 amino acids. Trimming shortened V by 10 bases and J by 10 bases, and 14 bases separated the two germline ends. Germline-derived CDR1 and CDR2 are SGHTA and FQGNSA. CDR3 loop: CAIRSGEEQFF. Here the CDR3 DNA reads TGTGCCATCAGATCAGGGGAAGAGCAGTTCTTC.

This clonotype was seen more than once but under ten times. The chain joins TRBV9 to TRBJ2-1; D is unresolved. From germline, CDR1 is SGDLS and CDR2 YYNGEE. This CDR3 is built from 15 residues. Between the trimmed V and J ends, which lost 0 bases and 0 bases, there was a span of 7 bases. The CDR3 here is CASSVGLSSYNEQFF. The CDR3 nucleotides read TGTGCCAGCAGCGTAGGGCTGAGCTCCTACAATGAGCAGTTCTTC.

There are many counts of this clonotype. This chain joins TRBV6-5 and TRBJ2-1, with TRBD1 matching over 12 bases. This CDR3 has 18 residues. V dropped 7 bases and J dropped 2; count of bases not matched to a gene: 12. Looked up from germline, CDR1 is MNHEY and CDR2 is SVGAGI. The CDR3 loop reads CASNSFGTGGAAYNEQFF. CDR3 DNA: TGTGCCAGCAATTCCTTTGGGACAGGGGGCGCGGCCTACAATGAGCAGTTCTTC.

V and J are TRBV7-6 and TRBJ2-5; D is tentatively TRBD1 or TRBD2 (5 bases each). Germline V gene data show CDR1 as SGHVS and CDR2 as FNYEAQ. CDR3 length: 15 amino acids. V lost 1 base and J lost 2, with 11 bases in between. The CDR3 region is CASSLEGRGQETQYF. The CDR3 DNA reads TGTGCCAGCAGCTTAGAGGGACGCGGGCAAGAGACCCAGTACTTC.

The sample holds a few counts of this clonotype. The chain joins TRBV4-3 to TRBJ2-1; 8 bases match TRBD2. The V segment lost 1 base and the J segment 6 bases; nucleotides outside the gene matches: 5. The CDR3 has 15 amino acids. Germline CDR1 LGHNA, CDR2 YSLEER. The CDR3 spells CASSQGPGGGNEQFF. For the CDR3, the DNA is TGCGCCAGCAGCCAAGGTCCGGGAGGGGGCAATGAGCAGTTCTTC.

This clonotype showed up just a few times. The chain links TRBV5-5 to TRBJ1-2; a weak D match, TRBD1 (5 bases). Germline values: CDR1 SGHKS, CDR2 YYEKEE (reference sequence). This CDR3 spans 13 amino acids. Trimming took off 5 bases at V and 8 bases at J, with 16 bases between the two ends. The CDR3 bases are TGTGCCAGCAGTTACGATGGCCAGGGCGGCTACACCTTC. Residues: CASSYDGQGGYTF. The full variable domain, completed using reference TRBV5-5 and TRBJ1-2, is DAGVTQSPTHLIKTRGQQVTLRCSPISGHKSVSWYQQVLGQGPQFIFQYYEKEERGRGNFPDRFSARQFPNYSSELNVNALLLGDSALYLCASSYDGQGGYTFGSGTRLTVV.

This clonotype showed up just a few times. CDR3 DNA: TGCGCCAGCAGCCAAGAGATAGAGTTGGGGAATGAGCAGTTCTTC. Its protein product is CASSQEIELGNEQFF. The chain employs TRBV4-1 and TRBJ2-1; unclear D gene. The germline gives CDR1 MGHRA, CDR2 YSYEKL. The CDR3 sequence is 15 residues long. The V and J ends lost 0 bases and 7 bases respectively, with 13 bases between them.

The chain recombines TRBV14 with TRBJ2-5; D remains ambiguous. Germline V lookup: CDR1 SGHDN, CDR2 FVKESK. The CDR3 sequence is 16 residues long. Trimming left V 1 base short and J 2 bases short, with 14 bases between. In nucleotides, the CDR3 is TGTGCCAGCAGCCAAGTGGAACGGCGGAGACAAGAGACCCAGTACTTC. Its protein product is CASSQVERRRQETQYF.

A few counts support this clonotype. The rearrangement joins TRBV3-1 to TRBJ1-5; D gene ambiguous. The CDR3 contains 13 residues. Germline V gene sequence: CDR1 LGHDT, CDR2 YNNKEL (reference sequence). V lost 0 bases and J 3 bases, leaving 3 bases between the germline ends. The CDR3 DNA is TGTGCCAGCAGCCAAGATTACAATCAGCCCCAGCATTTT. The encoded protein is CASSQDYNQPQHF.